This T cell receptor beta chain was obtained from a study of OX40 agonist ivuxolimab in advanced cancers. For the study at large: Patients were treated with intravenous ivuxolimab, dosed at 0.01 to 10 mg/kg and infused every 2 weeks. Study conclusions and caveats: Doses of 0.1 to 3.0 mg/kg were accompanied by clonal expansion of CD4+ and CD8+ blood T cells by week 6. On average, CD8+ T cells had more expanded clones than CD4+. Partly responding patients at 0.1-3.0 mg/kg showed some of the smallest clonal expansion.

The germline gives CDR1 SNHLY, CDR2 FYNNEI. V trimming: 6 bases; J trimming: 4 bases; junction bases outside the gene matches: 3. The CDR3 has 14 amino acids. The repertoire was sequenced with immunoSEQ multiplex PCR; TCRdb's copy has only in-frame clones and lacks some. This sample has about 61,000 clones, with more than 70% found just once. Comment on this clone: Its antigen is as yet unknown.

The V call is TRBV2, the J call TRBJ2-3; 11 bases fit TRBD2. The source of this sequence is an adult with an advanced solid tumor such as melanoma, head and neck, liver or kidney cancer. Sequencing used CD4+ or CD8+ T cells sorted from blood, obtained in a trial of the OX40 agonist ivuxolimab. CDR3 sequence: CASSQLAGADTQYF. The CDR3 nucleotides read TGTGCCAGCAGCCAACTAGCGGGAGCAGATACGCAGTATTTT.